This TCR beta chain came from a study of technical replicates of blood from several donors. The CDR3 runs to 12 residues. From germline, CDR1 is SEHNR and CDR2 FQNEAQ (reference sequence). Trimming pared 3 bases from V and 5 bases from J, leaving 5 bases between. Clones were read by immunoSEQ multiplex PCR, and TCRdb kept only the in-frame ones, dropping some. The sample has 55,000 to 80,000 clones, roughly 93% seen once. This receptor was taken from a human donor in good health. The specimen sequenced was T cells isolated from PBMCs. This sequence joins TRBV7-9 and TRBJ1-5; no definite D call. Here the CDR3 DNA reads TGTGCCAGCAGCTTCACGGATCAGCCCCAGCATTTT. This sequence encodes CASSFTDQPQHF.